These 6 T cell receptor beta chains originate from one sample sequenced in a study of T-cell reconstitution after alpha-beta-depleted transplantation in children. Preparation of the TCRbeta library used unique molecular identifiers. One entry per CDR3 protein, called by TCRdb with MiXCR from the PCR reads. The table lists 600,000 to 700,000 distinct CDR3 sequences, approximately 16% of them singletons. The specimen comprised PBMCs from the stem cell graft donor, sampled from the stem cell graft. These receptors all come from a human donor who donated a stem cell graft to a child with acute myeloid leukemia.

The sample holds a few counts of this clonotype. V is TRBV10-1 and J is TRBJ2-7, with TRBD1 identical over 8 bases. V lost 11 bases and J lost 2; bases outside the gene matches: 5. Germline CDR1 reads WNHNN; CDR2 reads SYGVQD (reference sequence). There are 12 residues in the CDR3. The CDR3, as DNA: TGCGCCCTACCGGACAGGGCCTACGAGCAGTACGTC. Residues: CALPDRAYEQYV.

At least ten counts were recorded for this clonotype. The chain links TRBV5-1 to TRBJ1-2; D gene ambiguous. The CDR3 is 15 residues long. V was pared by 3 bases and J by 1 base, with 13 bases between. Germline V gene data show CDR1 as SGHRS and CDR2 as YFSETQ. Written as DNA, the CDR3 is TGCGCCAGCAGCTACGGAGGAGGTATTAACTATGGCTACACCTTC. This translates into CASSYGGGINYGYTF.

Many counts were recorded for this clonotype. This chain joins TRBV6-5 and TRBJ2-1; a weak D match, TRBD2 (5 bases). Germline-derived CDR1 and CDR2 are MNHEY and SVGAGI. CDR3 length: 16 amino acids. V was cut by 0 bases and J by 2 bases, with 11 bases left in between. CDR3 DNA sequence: TGTGCCAGCAGTTACTCTGGGAGAGAGGCCTACAATGAGCAGTTCTTC. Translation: CASSYSGREAYNEQFF.

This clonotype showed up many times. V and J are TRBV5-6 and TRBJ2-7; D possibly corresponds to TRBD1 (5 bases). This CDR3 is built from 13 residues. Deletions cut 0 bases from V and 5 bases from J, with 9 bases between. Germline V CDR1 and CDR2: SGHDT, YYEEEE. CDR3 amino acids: CASSLGTSDEQYF. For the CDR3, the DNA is TGTGCCAGCAGCTTGGGGACATCGGACGAGCAGTACTTC.

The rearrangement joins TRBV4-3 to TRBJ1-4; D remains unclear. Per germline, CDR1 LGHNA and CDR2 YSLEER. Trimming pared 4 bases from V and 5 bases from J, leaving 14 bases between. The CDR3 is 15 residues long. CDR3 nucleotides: TGCGCCAGCAGCCGGGAATGGGGAGGGAATGAAAAACTGTTTTTT. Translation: CASSREWGGNEKLFF.

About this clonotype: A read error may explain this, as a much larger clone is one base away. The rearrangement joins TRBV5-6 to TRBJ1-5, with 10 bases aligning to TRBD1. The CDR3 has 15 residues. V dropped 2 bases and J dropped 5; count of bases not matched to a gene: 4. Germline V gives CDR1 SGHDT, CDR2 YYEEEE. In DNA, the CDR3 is TGTGCCAGCAGCTTCGGGACAGGGGTTCATCAGCCCCAGCATTTT. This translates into CASSFGTGVHQPQHF.